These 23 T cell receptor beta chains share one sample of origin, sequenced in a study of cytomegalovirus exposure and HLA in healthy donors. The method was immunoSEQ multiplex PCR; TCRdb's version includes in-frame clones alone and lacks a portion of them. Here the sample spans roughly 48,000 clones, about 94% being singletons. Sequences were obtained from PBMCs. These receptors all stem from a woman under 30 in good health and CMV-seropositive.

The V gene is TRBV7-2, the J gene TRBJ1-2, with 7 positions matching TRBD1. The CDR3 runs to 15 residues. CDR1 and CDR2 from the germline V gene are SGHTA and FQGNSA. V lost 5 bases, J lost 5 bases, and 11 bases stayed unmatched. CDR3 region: CASSRETGYSYGYTF. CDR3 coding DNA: TGTGCCAGCAGCCGAGAGACAGGGTATAGTTATGGCTACACCTTC.

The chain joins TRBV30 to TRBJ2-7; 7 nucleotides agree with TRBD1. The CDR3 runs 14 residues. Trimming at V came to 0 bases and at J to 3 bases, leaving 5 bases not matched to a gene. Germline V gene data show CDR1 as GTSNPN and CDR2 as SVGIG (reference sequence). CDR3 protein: CAWSVDRENYEQYF. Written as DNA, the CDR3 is TGTGCCTGGAGTGTAGACAGGGAAAACTACGAGCAGTACTTC.

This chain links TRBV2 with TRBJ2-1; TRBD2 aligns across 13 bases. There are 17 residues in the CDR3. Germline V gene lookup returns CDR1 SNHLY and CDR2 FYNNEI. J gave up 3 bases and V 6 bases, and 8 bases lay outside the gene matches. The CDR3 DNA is TGTGCCAGCAGCATGGGACTAGCGGGATCCTACTACAATGAGCAGTTCTTC. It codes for CASSMGLAGSYYNEQFF. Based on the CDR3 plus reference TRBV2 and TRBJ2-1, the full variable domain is EPEVTQTPSHQVTQMGQEVILRCVPISNHLYFYWYRQILGQKVEFLVSFYNNEISEKSEIFDDQFSVERPDGSNFTLKIRSTKLEDSAMYFCASSMGLAGSYYNEQFFGPGTRLTVL.

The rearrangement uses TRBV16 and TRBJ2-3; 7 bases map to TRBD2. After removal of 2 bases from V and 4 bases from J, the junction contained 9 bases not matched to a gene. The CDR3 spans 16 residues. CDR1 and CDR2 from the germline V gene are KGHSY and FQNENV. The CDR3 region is CASSQDWREKPDTQYF. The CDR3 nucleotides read TGTGCCAGCAGCCAAGATTGGCGGGAGAAACCAGATACGCAGTATTTT.

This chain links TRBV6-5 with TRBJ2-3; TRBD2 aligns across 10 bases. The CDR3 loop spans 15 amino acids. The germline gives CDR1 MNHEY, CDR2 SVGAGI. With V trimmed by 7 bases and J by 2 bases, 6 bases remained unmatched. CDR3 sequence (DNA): TGTGCCAGCATCGGGCTAGCGGGGGCCACAGATACGCAGTATTTT. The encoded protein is CASIGLAGATDTQYF.

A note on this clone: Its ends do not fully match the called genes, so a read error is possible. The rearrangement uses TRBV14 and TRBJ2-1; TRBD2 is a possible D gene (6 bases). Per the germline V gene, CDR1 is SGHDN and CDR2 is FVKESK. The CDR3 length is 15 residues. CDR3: CASTQGASAYNEQFF. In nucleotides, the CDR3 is TGTGCCAGCACCCAAGGGGCTAGCGCCTACAATGAGCAGTTCTTC.

The DNA of the CDR3 is TGCGCCAGCAGCTTGGTACTAGCGGAGGCCAATGAGCAGTTCTTC. It is translated as CASSLVLAEANEQFF. V usage is TRBV5-1 and J usage is TRBJ2-1; 8 positions match TRBD2. The junction had 5 bases not matched to a gene; V was cut back by 0 bases and J by 6 bases. Looked up from germline, CDR1 is SGHRS and CDR2 is YFSETQ. This CDR3 comprises 15 residues.

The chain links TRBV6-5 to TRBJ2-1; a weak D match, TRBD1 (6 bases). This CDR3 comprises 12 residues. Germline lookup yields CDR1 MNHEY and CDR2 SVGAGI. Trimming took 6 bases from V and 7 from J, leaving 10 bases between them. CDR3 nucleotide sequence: TGTGCCAGCAGCCGGACAGAAAATGAGCAGTTCTTC. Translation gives CASSRTENEQFF.

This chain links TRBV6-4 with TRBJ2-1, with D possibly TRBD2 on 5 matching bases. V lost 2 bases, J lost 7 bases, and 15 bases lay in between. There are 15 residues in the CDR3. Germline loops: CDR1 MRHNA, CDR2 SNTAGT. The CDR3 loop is CASSDSGERRNEQFF. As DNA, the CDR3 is TGTGCCAGCAGTGACAGTGGGGAGCGTCGGAATGAGCAGTTCTTC.

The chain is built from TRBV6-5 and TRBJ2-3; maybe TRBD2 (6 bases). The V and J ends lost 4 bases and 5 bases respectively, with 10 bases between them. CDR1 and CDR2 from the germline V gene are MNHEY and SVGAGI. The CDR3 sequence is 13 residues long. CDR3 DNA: TGTGCCAGCAGTTCGGGACTTTTAGATACGCAGTATTTT. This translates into CASSSGLLDTQYF.

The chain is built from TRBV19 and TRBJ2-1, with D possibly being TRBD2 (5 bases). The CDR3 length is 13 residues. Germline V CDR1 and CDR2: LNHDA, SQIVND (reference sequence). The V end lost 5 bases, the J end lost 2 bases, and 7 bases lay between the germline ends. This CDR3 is CASSYGTYNEQFF. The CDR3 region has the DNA TGTGCCAGTAGTTACGGGACCTACAATGAGCAGTTCTTC.

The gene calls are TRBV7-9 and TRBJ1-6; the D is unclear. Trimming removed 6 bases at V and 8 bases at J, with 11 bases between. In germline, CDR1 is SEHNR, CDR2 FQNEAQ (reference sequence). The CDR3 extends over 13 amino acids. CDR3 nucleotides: TGTGCCAGCAGGGGCATCCGAGATTCACCCCTCCACTTT. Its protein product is CASRGIRDSPLHF.

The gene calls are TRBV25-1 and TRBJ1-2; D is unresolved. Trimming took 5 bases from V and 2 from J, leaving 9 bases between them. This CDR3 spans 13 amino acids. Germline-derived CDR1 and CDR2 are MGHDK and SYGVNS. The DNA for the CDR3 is TGTGCCAGCAGTAAAGGAGGGAACTATGGCTACACCTTC. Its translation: CASSKGGNYGYTF.

The CDR3 DNA follows: TGTGCCAGCAGCTTAAGCGCCCATAAATACAATGAGCAGTTCTTC. It yields the protein CASSLSAHKYNEQFF. The J gene is TRBJ2-1, the V gene TRBV7-2; no clear D gene. Germline V gene lookup returns CDR1 SGHTA and CDR2 FQGNSA. Deletions cut 2 bases from V and 4 bases from J, with 12 bases between. This CDR3 spans 15 amino acids.

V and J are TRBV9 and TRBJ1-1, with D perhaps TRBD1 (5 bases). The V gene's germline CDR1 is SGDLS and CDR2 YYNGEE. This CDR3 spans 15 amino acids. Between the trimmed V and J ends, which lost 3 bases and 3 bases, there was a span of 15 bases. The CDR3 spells CASSGRQGGHTEAFF. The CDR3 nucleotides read TGTGCCAGCAGCGGACGTCAGGGAGGACACACTGAAGCTTTCTTT.

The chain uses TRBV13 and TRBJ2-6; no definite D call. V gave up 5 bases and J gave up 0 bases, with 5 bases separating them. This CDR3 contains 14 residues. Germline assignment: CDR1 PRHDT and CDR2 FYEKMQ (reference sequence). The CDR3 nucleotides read TGTGCCAGCAGCCCGAGCTCTGGGGCCAACGTCCTGACTTTC. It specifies CASSPSSGANVLTF.

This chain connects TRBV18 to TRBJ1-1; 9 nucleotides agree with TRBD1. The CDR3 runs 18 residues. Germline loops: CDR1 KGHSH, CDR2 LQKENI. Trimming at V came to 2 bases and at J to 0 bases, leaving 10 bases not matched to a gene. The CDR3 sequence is CASSPYLQGAGVNTEAFF. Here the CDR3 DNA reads TGTGCCAGCTCACCATACCTACAGGGGGCTGGCGTGAACACTGAAGCTTTCTTT.

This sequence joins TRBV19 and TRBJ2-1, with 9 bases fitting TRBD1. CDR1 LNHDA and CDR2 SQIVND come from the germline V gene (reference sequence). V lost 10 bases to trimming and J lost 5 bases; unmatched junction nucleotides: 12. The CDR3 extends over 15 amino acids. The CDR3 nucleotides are TGTGCCACCCTAGGGGGGACAGGGACGAACAATGAGCAGTTCTTC. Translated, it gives CATLGGTGTNNEQFF.

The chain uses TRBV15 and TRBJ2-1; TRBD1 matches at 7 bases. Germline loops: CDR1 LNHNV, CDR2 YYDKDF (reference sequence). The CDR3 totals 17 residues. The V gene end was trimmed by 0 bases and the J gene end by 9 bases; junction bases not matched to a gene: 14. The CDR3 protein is CATSREGRQGDTGEQFF. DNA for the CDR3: TGTGCCACCAGCAGAGAGGGGCGGCAGGGGGATACGGGTGAGCAGTTCTTC.

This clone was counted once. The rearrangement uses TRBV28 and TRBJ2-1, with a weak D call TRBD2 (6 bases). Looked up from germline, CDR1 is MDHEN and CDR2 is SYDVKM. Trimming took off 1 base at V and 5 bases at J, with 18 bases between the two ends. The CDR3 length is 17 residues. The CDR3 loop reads CASSLSIQRASHNEQFF. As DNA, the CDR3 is TGTGCCAGCAGTTTATCTATCCAGCGGGCCTCGCACAATGAGCAGTTCTTC.

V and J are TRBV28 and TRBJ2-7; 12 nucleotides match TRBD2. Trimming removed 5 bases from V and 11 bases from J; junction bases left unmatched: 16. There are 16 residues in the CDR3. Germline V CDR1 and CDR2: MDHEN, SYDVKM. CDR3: CASSPALAGGPSGEYF. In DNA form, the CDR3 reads TGTGCCAGCAGTCCCGCACTAGCGGGAGGCCCCTCTGGGGAGTACTTC.

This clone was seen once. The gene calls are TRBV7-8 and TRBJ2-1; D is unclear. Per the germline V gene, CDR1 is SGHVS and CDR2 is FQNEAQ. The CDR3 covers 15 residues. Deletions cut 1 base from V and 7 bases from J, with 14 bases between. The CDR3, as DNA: TGTGCCAGCAGCTTAGTCGGCGGCAGTATGAATGAGCAGTTCTTC. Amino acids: CASSLVGGSMNEQFF.

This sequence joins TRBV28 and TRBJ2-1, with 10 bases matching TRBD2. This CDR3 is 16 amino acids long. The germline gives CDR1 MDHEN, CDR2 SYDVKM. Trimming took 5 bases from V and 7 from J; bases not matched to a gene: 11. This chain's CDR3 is CASSPGGAGGWNEQFF. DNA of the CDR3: TGTGCCAGCAGTCCCGGGGGAGCGGGAGGGTGGAATGAGCAGTTCTTC.